This paragraph covers one TCR beta chain sequence. This sample is part of a study of blood T cell repertoires in COVID-19. In the study overall: Samples taken during acute and convalescent COVID-19 were collected in the United States, Italy and Spain. T cells, B-cell-depleted T cells, or PBMCs supplied cDNA or gDNA.

Trimming took 10 bases from V and 7 from J, leaving 14 bases between them. The length of the CDR3 is 12 residues. CDR1 is WSHSY, CDR2 SAAADI, per germline. In the authors' workflow: From reference gene primer amplification, estimates of nucleated cell counts were derived. Here immunoSEQ multiplex PCR was the method, and the copy in TCRdb shows in-frame clones only, minus some. The V and J calls and clone size are taken from that table; D and trimming were inferred from the DNA. The table shows tens of thousands of clones, with about 83% occurring only once. This chain uses TRBV10-2 with TRBJ1-5; D perhaps matches TRBD1 (6 bases). The sequenced material came from peripheral blood. The sequence derives from a human donor in a cohort sampled during active COVID-19. The CDR3 DNA is TGCGCCACTGGGACACAAGGGCAGCCCCAGCATTTT. Protein: CATGTQGQPQHF.